The present TCR beta chain was sequenced within a study of metastatic and nonmetastatic thyroid tumors. This clone showed up just a few times. Every patient was untreated before thyroid surgery. CDR1 and CDR2 (germline): WNHNN, SYGVQD (reference sequence). V was pared by 11 bases and J by 5 bases, with 19 bases between. The CDR3 has 13 amino acids. Authors' processing steps: What underpinned the distant-metastasis classifier for papillary thyroid cancer was the set of CDR3 differences across clinicopathological groups. MiXCR re-clonotyped the PCR reads for TCRdb. The V and J calls come from TCRdb's annotation, not from the publication. The table lists 50,000 or so clones, roughly 23% of them singletons.

The TCR was taken from a male donor with papillary thyroid cancer or a benign thyroid nodule (not recorded which). Some clones in this sample may be carry-over from other donors' samples. What was sequenced was blood. The genes are TRBV10-1 and TRBJ2-7; the D is unclear. CDR3 in DNA: TGCGCCGGACCAAATGAAGGCCCCCACGAGCAGTACTTC. Translating gives CAGPNEGPHEQYF.